This entry lists 11 T cell receptor beta chains sequenced from one sample in a study of T cell repertoires in cytomegalovirus infection. From the reads, TCRdb called clonotypes with MiXCR, one entry per CDR3 protein. Here the sample spans around 550,000 distinct CDR3 sequences, roughly 29% being singletons. The material sequenced was PBMCs. The receptors come from a human donor in good health (CMV status not recorded). Some clones in this sample may be carry-over from other donors' samples.

This clonotype was detected a few times. This chain joins TRBV19 and TRBJ2-2; 7 bases fit TRBD1. There are 16 residues in the CDR3. Germline loops: CDR1 LNHDA, CDR2 SQIVND (reference sequence). V was clipped by 3 bases and J by 0 bases; unmatched bases: 4. CDR3 sequence: CASSIPTGANTGELFF. DNA of the CDR3: TGTGCCAGTAGTATCCCAACAGGGGCGAACACCGGGGAGCTGTTTTTT.

The table lists this clonotype with many counts. The chain has TRBV7-2 and TRBJ2-3, with 7 positions matching TRBD2. The J segment lost 2 bases and the V segment lost 5 bases, leaving 19 bases of the junction unmatched. Per the germline V gene, CDR1 is SGHTA and CDR2 is FQGNSA. The CDR3 has 19 amino acids. CDR3 in amino acids: CASSPPQRLAEGITDTQYF. In DNA form, the CDR3 reads TGTGCCAGCAGCCCACCCCAACGGCTAGCGGAGGGCATCACAGATACGCAGTATTTT.

This clonotype was recorded many times. The genes are TRBV7-2 and TRBJ2-3; perhaps TRBD1 as D (6 bases). The V and J ends lost 5 bases and 3 bases respectively, with 21 bases between them. The CDR3 length is 17 residues. Germline lookup yields CDR1 SGHTA and CDR2 FQGNSA. In DNA, the CDR3 is TGTGCCAGCAGCAGACCCCCACAGGGCGTCGGGACAGATACGCAGTATTTT. This sequence encodes CASSRPPQGVGTDTQYF. Full variable domain (missing parts from reference TRBV7-2 and TRBJ2-3): GAGVSQSPSNKVTEKGKDVELRCDPISGHTALYWYRQSLGQGLEFLIYFQGNSAPDKSGLPSDRFSAERTGGSVSTLTIQRTQQEDSAVYLCASSRPPQGVGTDTQYFGPGTRLTVL.

V is TRBV27 and J is TRBJ1-1; TRBD1 is a possible D gene (6 bases). CDR3 length: 13 amino acids. Germline lookup yields CDR1 MNHEY and CDR2 SMNVEV (reference sequence). Deletions cut 6 bases from V and 4 bases from J, with 12 bases between. CDR3 protein: CASRSRGSTEAFF. The CDR3 nucleotides are TGTGCCAGCAGGTCAAGGGGGAGCACTGAAGCTTTCTTT.

Only a few counts were recorded for this clonotype. The chain recombines TRBV29-1 with TRBJ2-7; 7 positions agree with TRBD2. V lost 6 bases, J lost 4 bases, and 9 bases stayed unmatched. The CDR3 length is 13 residues. CDR1 is SQVTM, CDR2 ANQGSEA, per germline. The CDR3 protein is CSVGDWGGYEQYF. The CDR3 region has the DNA TGCAGCGTGGGAGATTGGGGGGGGTACGAGCAGTACTTC.

The chain employs TRBV20-1 and TRBJ2-7; perhaps TRBD2 as D (5 bases). Germline CDR1 and CDR2: DFQATT and SNEGSKA (reference sequence). This CDR3 has 14 amino acids. Trimming took 1 base from V and 3 from J, leaving 13 bases between them. The CDR3 sequence: CSARGLATRYEQYF. DNA of the CDR3: TGCAGTGCTAGAGGGCTAGCCACTCGCTACGAGCAGTACTTC.

V usage is TRBV7-9 and J usage is TRBJ1-2; a weak D match, TRBD1 (5 bases). CDR3 length: 13 residues. Germline V CDR1 and CDR2: SEHNR, FQNEAQ (reference sequence). V shed 6 bases and J shed 8 bases, with 16 bases lying between them. CDR3 nucleotides: TGTGCCAGCAGTTGGGGCTCGGCATCGGGCTACACCTTC. This gives the protein CASSWGSASGYTF.

This clonotype was counted a few times. J is TRBJ2-5 and V is TRBV6-5; TRBD2 matches at 8 bases. Germline CDR1 and CDR2: MNHEY and SVGAGI. The CDR3 contains 16 residues. J lost 7 bases, V lost 6 bases, and 16 bases had no gene match. CDR3 DNA: TGTGCCAGCAGGGGGGGGGGAGCGGGAGATAGAAGGACCCAGTACTTC. Protein product: CASRGGGAGDRRTQYF.

This clonotype showed up just a few times. The V gene is TRBV6-2 or TRBV6-3, the J gene TRBJ2-1; 8 bases line up with TRBD1. Per the germline V gene, CDR1 is MNHEY and CDR2 is SVGEGT. The CDR3 extends over 16 amino acids. J gave up 1 base and V 5 bases, and 7 bases lay outside the gene matches. CDR3 nucleotide sequence: TGTGCCAGCAGTCCACACAGGGGGTCATCCTACAATGAGCAGTTCTTC. Translation: CASSPHRGSSYNEQFF.

This clonotype was seen just once. V and J are TRBV6-2 or TRBV6-3 and TRBJ2-7; 7 bases align to TRBD2. V shed 6 bases, J shed 0 bases, and the junction held 5 bases outside the gene matches. CDR1 MNHEY and CDR2 SVGEGT come from the germline V gene. The CDR3 has 14 amino acids. The CDR3 region has the DNA TGTGCCAGCAGACGCTGGACTAGCTCCTACGAGCAGTACTTC. Translation gives CASRRWTSSYEQYF.

J is TRBJ1-5 and V is TRBV15; D not certain. Germline assignment: CDR1 LNHNV and CDR2 YYDKDF (reference sequence). CDR3 size: 14 residues. Trimming pared 4 bases from V and 5 bases from J, leaving 12 bases between. The CDR3, as DNA: TGTGCCACCAGCAAAGAACTGAGGGATCAGCCCCAGCATTTT. Translation gives CATSKELRDQPQHF.